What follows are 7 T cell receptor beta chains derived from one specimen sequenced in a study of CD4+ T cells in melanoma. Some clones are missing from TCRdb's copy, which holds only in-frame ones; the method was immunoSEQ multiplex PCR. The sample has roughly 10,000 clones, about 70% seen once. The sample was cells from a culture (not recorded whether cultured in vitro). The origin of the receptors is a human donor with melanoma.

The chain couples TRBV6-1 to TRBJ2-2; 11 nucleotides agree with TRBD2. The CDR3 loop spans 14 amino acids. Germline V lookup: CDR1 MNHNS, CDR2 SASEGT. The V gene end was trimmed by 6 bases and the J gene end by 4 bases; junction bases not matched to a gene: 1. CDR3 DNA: TGTGCCAGCAGGACTAGCGGGGCCACCGGGGAGCTGTTTTTT. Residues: CASRTSGATGELFF.

The chain's CDR3 is CASSRTTVMNTEAFF. CDR3 DNA sequence: TGTGCCAGCAGCCGAACGACAGTGATGAACACTGAAGCTTTCTTT. This sequence joins TRBV7-6 and TRBJ1-1; D is possibly TRBD1 (5 bases). CDR1 is SGHVS and CDR2 is FNYEAQ in the germline V gene. The CDR3 covers 15 residues. V gave up 5 bases and J gave up 0 bases, with 13 bases separating them.

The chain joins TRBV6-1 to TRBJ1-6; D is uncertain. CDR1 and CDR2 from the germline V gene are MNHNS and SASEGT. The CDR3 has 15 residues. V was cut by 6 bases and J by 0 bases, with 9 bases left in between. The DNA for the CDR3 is TGTGCCAGCAGGGAGTGGAGCTCCTATAATTCACCCCTCCACTTT. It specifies CASREWSSYNSPLHF.

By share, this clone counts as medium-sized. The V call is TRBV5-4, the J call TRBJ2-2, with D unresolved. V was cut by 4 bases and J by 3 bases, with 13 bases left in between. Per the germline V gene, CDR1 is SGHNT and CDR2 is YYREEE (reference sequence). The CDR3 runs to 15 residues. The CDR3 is CASSPVMSDTGELFF. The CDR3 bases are TGTGCCAGCAGCCCCGTGATGAGCGACACCGGGGAGCTGTTTTTT.

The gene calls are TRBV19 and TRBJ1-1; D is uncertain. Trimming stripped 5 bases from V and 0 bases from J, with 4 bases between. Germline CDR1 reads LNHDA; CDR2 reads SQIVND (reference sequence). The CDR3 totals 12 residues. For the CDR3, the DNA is TGTGCCAGTAGTCAGGTGAACACTGAAGCTTTCTTT. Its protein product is CASSQVNTEAFF.

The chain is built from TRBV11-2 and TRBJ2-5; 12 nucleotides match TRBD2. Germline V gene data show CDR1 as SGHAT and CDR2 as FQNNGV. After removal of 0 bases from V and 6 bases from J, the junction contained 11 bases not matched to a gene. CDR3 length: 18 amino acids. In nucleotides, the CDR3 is TGTGCCAGCAGCTTAGAGGCTAGCGGGGGGGCAACTAGAAAGACCCAGTACTTC. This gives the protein CASSLEASGGATRKTQYF.

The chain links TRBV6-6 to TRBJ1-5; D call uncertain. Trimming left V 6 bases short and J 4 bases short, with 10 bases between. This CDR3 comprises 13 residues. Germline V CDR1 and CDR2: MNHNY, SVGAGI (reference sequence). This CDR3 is CASRTTLNQPQHF. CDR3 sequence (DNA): TGTGCCAGCAGAACCACCCTGAATCAGCCCCAGCATTTT.